This is a list of T cell receptor beta chains from one sample in a study of T cell responses to AZD1222 COVID-19 vaccine. The method was immunoSEQ multiplex PCR; TCRdb's version includes in-frame clones alone and lacks a portion of them. The sample has about 140,000 clones, 89% seen once. The sequencing here drew on peripheral blood, taken on day 0 of AZD1222 vaccination. The receptors stem from an adult in good health. Each CDR3 is given without its conserved first and last residue. Size is omitted from some rows. Given values are once, few, many or a class for expanded clones.

>TRBV5-4|13|TRBJ2-1|NA
ASSFPRGQNNEQF
>TRBV28|12|TRBJ1-2|NA
ASSLYRDAYGYT
>TRBV6-2/TRBV6-3|10|TRBJ1-2|NA
ASSETTDGYT
>TRBV2|12|TRBJ1-5|once
ASSDRRALRPQH
>TRBV5-1|14|TRBJ1-1|NA
ASSLDGQGRNTEAF
>TRBV28|12|TRBJ1-1|NA
ASSLGGAGTEAF
>TRBV18|12|TRBJ2-1|NA
ASSPAGVYNEQF
>TRBV19|11|TRBJ1-4|NA
ASSMRGLVKLF
>TRBV28|15|TRBJ1-2|NA
ASSLDWTGDKEGGYT
>TRBV11-2|13|TRBJ2-3|once
ASSLGAGGPDTQY
>TRBV6-2/TRBV6-3|14|TRBJ2-1|few
ASSYSGQGVANEQF
>TRBV11-2|9|TRBJ2-5|NA
ASSRGETQY
>TRBV4-1|12|TRBJ1-5|NA
ASSQDQGIGPQH
>TRBV6-2/TRBV6-3|14|TRBJ2-1|NA
ASSSASGGRHNEQF
>TRBV7-9|14|TRBJ2-6|NA
ASSSDSHSGANVLT
>TRBV14|12|TRBJ2-5|NA
ASSDGLTVGTQY